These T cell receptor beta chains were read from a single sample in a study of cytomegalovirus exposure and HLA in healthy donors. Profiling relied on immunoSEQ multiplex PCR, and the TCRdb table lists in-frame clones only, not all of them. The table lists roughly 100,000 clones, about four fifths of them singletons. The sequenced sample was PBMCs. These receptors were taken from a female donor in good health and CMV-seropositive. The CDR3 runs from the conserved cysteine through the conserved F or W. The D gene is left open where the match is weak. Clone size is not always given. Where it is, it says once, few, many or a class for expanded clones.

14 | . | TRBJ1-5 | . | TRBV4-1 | TGCGCCAGCAGCCAACCCACAGGGAATCAGCCCCAGCATTTT | CASSQPTGNQPQHF
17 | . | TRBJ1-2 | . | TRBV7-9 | TGTGCCAGCAGCTCAACCATTGGGGACATAGAGGATCATGGCTACACCTTC | CASSSTIGDIEDHGYTF
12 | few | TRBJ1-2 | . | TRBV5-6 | TGTGCCAGCAGCTTGGGTGGAGAGGGCTACACCTTC | CASSLGGEGYTF
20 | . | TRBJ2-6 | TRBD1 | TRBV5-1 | TGCGCCAGCAGCTTGACCGACAGGGGCCTACAGAGCTCTGGGGCCAACGTCCTGACTTTC | CASSLTDRGLQSSGANVLTF
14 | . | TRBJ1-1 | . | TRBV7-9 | TGTGCCAGCAGCTCACGGACAGCAAACACTGAAGCTTTCTTT | CASSSRTANTEAFF
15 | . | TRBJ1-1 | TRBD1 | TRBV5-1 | TGCGCCAGCAGCTTTTACGGACAGGGGGATACTGAAGCTTTCTTT | CASSFYGQGDTEAFF
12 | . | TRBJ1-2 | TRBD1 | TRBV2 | TGTGCCAGCAGCGGGACAGACTATGGCTACACCTTC | CASSGTDYGYTF
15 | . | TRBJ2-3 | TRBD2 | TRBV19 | TGTGCCAGTACCTCAGCGGGAGCGACTATAGATACGCAGTATTTT | CASTSAGATIDTQYF
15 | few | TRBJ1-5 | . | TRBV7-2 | TGTGCCAGCAGCCCCCGGGACAAACTCAATCAGCCCCAGCATTTT | CASSPRDKLNQPQHF
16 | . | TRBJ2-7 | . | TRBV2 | TGTGCCAGCAGTGAAGCGCTTCTGGGGGCCGGTGGGGAGCAGTACTTC | CASSEALLGAGGEQYF
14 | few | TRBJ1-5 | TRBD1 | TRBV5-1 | TGCGCCAGCAGCTCCACAGGGGGCGAACAGCCCCAGCATTTT | CASSSTGGEQPQHF
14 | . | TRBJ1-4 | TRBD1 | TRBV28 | TGTGCCAGCAGTACAGGGGGCTCTTATGAAAAACTGTTTTTT | CASSTGGSYEKLFF
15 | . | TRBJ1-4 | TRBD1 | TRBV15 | TGTGCCACCAGCAGGACAGGGTTGCATGATGAAAAACTGTTTTTT | CATSRTGLHDEKLFF
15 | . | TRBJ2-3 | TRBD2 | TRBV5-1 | TGCGCCAGCAGCCTTAGCGGGAGTTGGCCAGATACGCAGTATTTT | CASSLSGSWPDTQYF
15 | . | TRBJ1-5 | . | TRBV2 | TGTGCCAGCAGCCCCACAGGGCCTCCGAATCAGCCCCAGCATTTT | CASSPTGPPNQPQHF
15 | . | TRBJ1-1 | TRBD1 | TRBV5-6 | TGTGCCAGCAGCCTAGGGACAGGGAGGGGCACTGAAGCTTTCTTT | CASSLGTGRGTEAFF
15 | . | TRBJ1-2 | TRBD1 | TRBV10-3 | TGTGCCATCAGTGATACAGGGGGCGCAGGTAATGGCTACACCTTC | CAISDTGGAGNGYTF
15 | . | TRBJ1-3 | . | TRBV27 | TGTGCCAGCAGTTTGGGTGGGGGGTCTGGAAACACCATATATTTT | CASSLGGGSGNTIYF
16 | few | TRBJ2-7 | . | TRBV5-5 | TGTGCCAGCAGCTTGATCGTGTCGGCAGGGCTATACGAGCAGTACTTC | CASSLIVSAGLYEQYF
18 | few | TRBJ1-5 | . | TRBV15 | TGTGCCACCAGCGGAGACATATTCCGGGAAAGTAGCAATCAGCCCCAGCATTTT | CATSGDIFRESSNQPQHF
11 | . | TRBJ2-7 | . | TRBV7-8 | TGTGCCAGCAGCTTTGGGGAGGAGCAGTACTTC | CASSFGEEQYF
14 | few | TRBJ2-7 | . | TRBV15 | TGTGCCACCAGCGGATTCGGGGGTTTGAGGGAGCAGTACTTC | CATSGFGGLREQYF
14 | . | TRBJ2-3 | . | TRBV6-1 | TGTGCCAGCAGTGCGACAGGTTCCACAGATACGCAGTATTTT | CASSATGSTDTQYF
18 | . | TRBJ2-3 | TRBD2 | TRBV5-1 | TGCGCCAGCAGCTTGGACCCCGGGACTAGCGGAGGCACAGATACGCAGTATTTT | CASSLDPGTSGGTDTQYF
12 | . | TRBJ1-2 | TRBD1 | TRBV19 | TGTGCCAGTAGTATAGTCGGACAGGTGTTTACCTTC | CASSIVGQVFTF
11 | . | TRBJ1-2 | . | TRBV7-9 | TGTGCCAGCAGCTTGGGGCCGGGCTACACCTTC | CASSLGPGYTF
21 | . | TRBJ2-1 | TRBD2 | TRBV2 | TGTGCCAGCAGTGCCCCACTAGGGACTAGCGGGGCCCGATTTTCCTACAATGAGCAGTTCTTC | CASSAPLGTSGARFSYNEQFF
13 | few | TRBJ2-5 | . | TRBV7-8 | TGTGCCAGCAGCGCCCGGTGGGAGGAGACCCAGTACTTC | CASSARWEETQYF
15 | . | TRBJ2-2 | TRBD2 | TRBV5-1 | TGCGCCAGCACCCTCGGACTAGCGCGGGCCGGGGAGCTGTTTTTT | CASTLGLARAGELFF
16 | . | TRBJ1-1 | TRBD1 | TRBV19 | TGTGCCAGTAGTAGACGCTCGGGACAGGGGTACACTGAAGCTTTCTTT | CASSRRSGQGYTEAFF
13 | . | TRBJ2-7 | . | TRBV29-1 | TGCAGCGTAGGACAGTACAGCTCCTACGAGCAGTACTTC | CSVGQYSSYEQYF
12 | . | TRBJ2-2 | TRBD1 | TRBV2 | TGTGCCATCGAAGGGGGCAACGGGGAGCTGTTTTTT | CAIEGGNGELFF
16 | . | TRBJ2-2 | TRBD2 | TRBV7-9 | TGTTCCAGCAGCTTAGGGGTAGCGGGGGGTGCGGGGGAGCTGTTTTTT | CSSSLGVAGGAGELFF
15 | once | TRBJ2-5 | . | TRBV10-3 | TGTGCCATCAGTGAGTCACTAGGTGGGAGGGAGACCCAGTACTTC | CAISESLGGRETQYF
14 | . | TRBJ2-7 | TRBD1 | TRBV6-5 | TGTGCCAGCAGTCTGGCCGACAGGGTGGATGAGCAGTACTTC | CASSLADRVDEQYF
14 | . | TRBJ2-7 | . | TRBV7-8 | TGTGCCAGCAGCTTGTGGCAGGCCCAGGGCGAGCAGTACTTC | CASSLWQAQGEQYF
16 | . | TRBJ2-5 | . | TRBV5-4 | TGTGCCAGCAGCTCGGAGTCAGGGTCTAGGTCAGAGACCCAGTACTTC | CASSSESGSRSETQYF
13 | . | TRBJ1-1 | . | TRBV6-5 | TGTGCCAGCAAAATACAGGGGAACACTGAAGCTTTCTTT | CASKIQGNTEAFF
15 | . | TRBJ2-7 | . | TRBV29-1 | TGCAGCGTATACGCACCGGACAGCGAGTCCTACGAGCAGTACTTC | CSVYAPDSESYEQYF